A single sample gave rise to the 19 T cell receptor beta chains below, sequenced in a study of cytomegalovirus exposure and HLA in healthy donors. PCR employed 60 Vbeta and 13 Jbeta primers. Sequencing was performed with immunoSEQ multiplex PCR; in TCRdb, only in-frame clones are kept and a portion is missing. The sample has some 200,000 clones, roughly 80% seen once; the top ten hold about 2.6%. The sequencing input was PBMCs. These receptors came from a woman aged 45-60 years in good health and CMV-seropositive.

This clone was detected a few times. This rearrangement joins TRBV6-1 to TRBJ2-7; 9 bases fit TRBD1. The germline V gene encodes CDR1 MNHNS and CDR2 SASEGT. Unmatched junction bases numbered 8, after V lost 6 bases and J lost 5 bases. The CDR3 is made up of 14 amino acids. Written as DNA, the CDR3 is TGTGCCAGCAGGCAACAGGGGGCGCGGGACGAGCAGTACTTC. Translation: CASRQQGARDEQYF.

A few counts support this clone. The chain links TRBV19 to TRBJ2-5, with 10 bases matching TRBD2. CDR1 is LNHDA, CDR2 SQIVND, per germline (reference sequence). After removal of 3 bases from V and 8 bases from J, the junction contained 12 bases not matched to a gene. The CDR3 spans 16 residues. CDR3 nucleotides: TGTGCCAGTAGTATCGATGCTAGCGGGGGCAAGAGAACCCAGTACTTC. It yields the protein CASSIDASGGKRTQYF.

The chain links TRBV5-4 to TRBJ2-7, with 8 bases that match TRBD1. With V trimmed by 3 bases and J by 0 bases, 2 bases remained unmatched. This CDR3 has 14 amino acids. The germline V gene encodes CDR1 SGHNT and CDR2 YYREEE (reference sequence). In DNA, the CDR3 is TGTGCCAGCAGCTGGACAGGGAGCTCCTACGAGCAGTACTTC. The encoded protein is CASSWTGSSYEQYF.

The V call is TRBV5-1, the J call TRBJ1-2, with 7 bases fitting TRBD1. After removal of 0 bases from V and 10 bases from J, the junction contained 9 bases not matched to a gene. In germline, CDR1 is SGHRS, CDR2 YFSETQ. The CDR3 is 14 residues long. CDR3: CASSLDFRGQSYTF. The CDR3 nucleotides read TGCGCCAGCAGCTTGGATTTTAGGGGACAGTCCTACACCTTC.

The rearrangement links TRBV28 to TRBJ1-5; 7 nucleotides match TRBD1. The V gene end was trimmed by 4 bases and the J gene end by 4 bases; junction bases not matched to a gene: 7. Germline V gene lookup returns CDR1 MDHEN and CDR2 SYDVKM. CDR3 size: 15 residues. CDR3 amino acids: CASSSPTGSNQPQHF. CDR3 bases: TGTGCCAGCAGTTCCCCGACAGGGTCTAATCAGCCCCAGCATTTT.

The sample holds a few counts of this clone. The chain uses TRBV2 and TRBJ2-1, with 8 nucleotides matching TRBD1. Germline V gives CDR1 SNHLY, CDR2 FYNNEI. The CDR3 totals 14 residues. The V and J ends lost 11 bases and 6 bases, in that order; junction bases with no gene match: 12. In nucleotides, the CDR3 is TGTGCCGGGAAACGGACAGGGCTAGGCAATGAGCAGTTCTTC. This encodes CAGKRTGLGNEQFF.

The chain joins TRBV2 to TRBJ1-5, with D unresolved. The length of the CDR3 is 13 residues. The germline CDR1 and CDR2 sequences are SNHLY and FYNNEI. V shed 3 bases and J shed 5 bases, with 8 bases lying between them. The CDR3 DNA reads TGTGCCAGCAGTGATTCGTTTCATCAGCCCCAGCATTTT. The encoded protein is CASSDSFHQPQHF.

CDR3 nucleotides: TGTGCCAGCAGTGGAGGGCTAGCGCCACACGAGCAGTACTTC. It codes for CASSGGLAPHEQYF. The chain carries TRBV6-1 and TRBJ2-7; TRBD2 is a possible D gene (6 bases). Trimming pared 4 bases from V and 5 bases from J, leaving 15 bases between. The CDR3 is made up of 14 amino acids. Germline-derived CDR1 and CDR2 are MNHNS and SASEGT.

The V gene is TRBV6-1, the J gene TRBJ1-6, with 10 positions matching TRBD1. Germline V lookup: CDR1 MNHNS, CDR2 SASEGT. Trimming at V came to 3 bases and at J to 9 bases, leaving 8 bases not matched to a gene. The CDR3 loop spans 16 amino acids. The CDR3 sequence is CASSDPTGTGVSPLHF. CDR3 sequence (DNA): TGTGCCAGCAGTGATCCCACCGGGACAGGGGTTTCACCCCTCCACTTT.

CDR3 in DNA: TGTGCCAGCAGCCCCATGCCCGGGGGGGCCACAGATACGCAGTATTTT. It is translated as CASSPMPGGATDTQYF. This rearrangement joins TRBV4-2 to TRBJ2-3; 8 bases are a match to TRBD2. CDR3 length: 16 amino acids. J gave up 2 bases and V 4 bases, and 8 bases lay outside the gene matches. Germline loops: CDR1 LGHNA, CDR2 YNFKEQ.

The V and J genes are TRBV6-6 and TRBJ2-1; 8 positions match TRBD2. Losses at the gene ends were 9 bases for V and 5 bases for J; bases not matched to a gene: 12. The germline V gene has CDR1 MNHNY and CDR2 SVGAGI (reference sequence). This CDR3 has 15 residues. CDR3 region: CASSSSGGANNEQFF. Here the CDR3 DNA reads TGTGCCAGTTCCTCGTCGGGGGGGGCCAACAATGAGCAGTTCTTC.

CDR3 DNA: TGTGCCAGCAGCTCGAAGGGGGGGGCCCTCGAGACCCAGTACTTC. Translation: CASSSKGGALETQYF. The chain combines TRBV7-4 with TRBJ2-5; D possibly corresponds to TRBD2 (7 bases). CDR1 SGHVT and CDR2 SQSDAQ come from the germline V gene. With 4 bases removed from V and 5 bases from J, the gap between germline ends came to 17 bases. This CDR3 contains 15 residues.

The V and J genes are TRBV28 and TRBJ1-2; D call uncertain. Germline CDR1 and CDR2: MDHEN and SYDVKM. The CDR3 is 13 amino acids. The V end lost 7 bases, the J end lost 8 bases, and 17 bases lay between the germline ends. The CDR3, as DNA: TGTGCCAGCAACCGCGGGCCAGAAGGGGGCTACACCTTC. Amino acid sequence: CASNRGPEGGYTF.

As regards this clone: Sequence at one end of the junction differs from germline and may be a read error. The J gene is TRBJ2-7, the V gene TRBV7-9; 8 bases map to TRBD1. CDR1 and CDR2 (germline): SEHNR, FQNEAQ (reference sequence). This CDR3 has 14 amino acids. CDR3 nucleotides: TGTTCCAGCAGGTCGACAGGGGAAGGCTACGAGCAGTACTTC. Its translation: CSSRSTGEGYEQYF.

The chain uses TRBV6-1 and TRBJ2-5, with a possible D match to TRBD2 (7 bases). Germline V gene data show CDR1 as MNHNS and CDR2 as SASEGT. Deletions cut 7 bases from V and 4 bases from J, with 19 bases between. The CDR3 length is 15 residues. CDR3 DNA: TGTGCCAGCACCATCGCCGGGGGGCTGGGAGAGACCCAGTACTTC. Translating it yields CASTIAGGLGETQYF.

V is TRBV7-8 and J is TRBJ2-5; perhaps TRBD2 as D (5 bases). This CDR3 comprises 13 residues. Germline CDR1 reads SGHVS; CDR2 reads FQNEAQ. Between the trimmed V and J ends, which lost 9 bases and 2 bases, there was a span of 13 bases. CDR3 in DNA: TGTGCCAGTATATCGGGGAATCAAGAGACCCAGTACTTC. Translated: CASISGNQETQYF.

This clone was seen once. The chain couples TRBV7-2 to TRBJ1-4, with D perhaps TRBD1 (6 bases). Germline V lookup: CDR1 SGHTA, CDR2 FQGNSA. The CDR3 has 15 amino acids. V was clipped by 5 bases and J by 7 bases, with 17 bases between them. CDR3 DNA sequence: TGTGCCAGCAGCCCCGTTCCCCAGGGGAGTGAAAAACTGTTTTTT. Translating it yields CASSPVPQGSEKLFF.

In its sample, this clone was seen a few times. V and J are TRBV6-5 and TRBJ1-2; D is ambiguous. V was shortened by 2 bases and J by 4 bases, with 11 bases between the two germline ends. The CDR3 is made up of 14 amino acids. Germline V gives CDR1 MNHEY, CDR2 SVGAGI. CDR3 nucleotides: TGTGCCAGCAGTTACCCTAAGGAGTTCTATGGCTACACCTTC. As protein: CASSYPKEFYGYTF.

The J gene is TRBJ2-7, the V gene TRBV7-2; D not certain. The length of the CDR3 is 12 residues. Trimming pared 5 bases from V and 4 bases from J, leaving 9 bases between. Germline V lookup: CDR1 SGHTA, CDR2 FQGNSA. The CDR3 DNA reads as TGTGCCAGCAGCCAATCAGGTTACGAGCAGTACTTC. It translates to CASSQSGYEQYF.